Below are 21 T cell receptor beta chains sequenced from a single sample in a study of shared clonotypes between healthy human individuals. Data came from immunoSEQ multiplex PCR; TCRdb stores just in-frame clones and leaves some out. The sample holds around 2,000,000 clones, approximately 94% seen once. Naive CD8 cells were CD45RO-negative, positively selected for CCR7, excluding terminally differentiated effector memory CD45RA+ cells. What was sequenced was naive CD8+ T cells sorted from blood. The receptors derive from a man younger than 30 in good health.

In this sample, this clone turned up a few times. The chain links TRBV7-9 to TRBJ1-5; the D is unclear. Germline CDR1 and CDR2: SEHNR and FQNEAQ (reference sequence). The CDR3 is 12 residues long. Trimming removed 2 bases from V and 5 bases from J, with 4 bases in between. The CDR3 sequence: CASSLSHQPQHF. Written as DNA, the CDR3 is TGTGCCAGCAGCTTAAGTCATCAGCCCCAGCATTTT.

V usage is TRBV7-6 and J usage is TRBJ2-7; D uncertain. This CDR3 comprises 14 residues. V was cut by 4 bases and J by 0 bases, with 10 bases left in between. Per germline, CDR1 SGHVS and CDR2 FNYEAQ. CDR3 nucleotides: TGTGCCAGCAGCTCTGAGTGGAGCTCCTACGAGCAGTACTTC. Translated: CASSSEWSSYEQYF.

The chain employs TRBV19 and TRBJ2-7, with D possibly TRBD2 on 5 matching bases. Germline values: CDR1 LNHDA, CDR2 SQIVND (reference sequence). CDR3 length: 13 residues. V lost 1 base, J lost 5 bases, and 9 bases lay in between. As DNA, the CDR3 is TGTGCCAGTAGTATAGTCCCCGGGGACGAGCAGTACTTC. Translating gives CASSIVPGDEQYF.

The CDR3 region is CASSLMGSGGEKLFF. The CDR3 bases are TGTGCCAGCAGCTTAATGGGGTCCGGGGGTGAAAAACTGTTTTTT. The V gene is TRBV7-6, the J gene TRBJ1-4; TRBD1 is a possible D gene (5 bases). CDR3 length: 15 residues. Germline V gene sequence: CDR1 SGHVS, CDR2 FNYEAQ. Between the trimmed V and J ends, which lost 2 bases and 7 bases, there was a span of 14 bases.

V and J are TRBV6-1 and TRBJ1-6; no clear D gene. Trimming pared 0 bases from V and 9 bases from J, leaving 9 bases between. Germline V lookup: CDR1 MNHNS, CDR2 SASEGT. This CDR3 region has 14 residues. CDR3 bases: TGTGCCAGCAGTGAAGCGGAATGGGGTTCACCCCTCCACTTT. It encodes CASSEAEWGSPLHF.

The gene calls are TRBV9 and TRBJ2-1, with TRBD2 matching 9 bases. CDR3 length equals 13 residues. Germline CDR1 is SGDLS and CDR2 is YYNGEE. J lost 5 bases, V lost 8 bases, and 5 bases had no gene match. The CDR3, as DNA: TGTGCCAGTCGAGCGGGAGGTAACAATGAGCAGTTCTTC. This sequence encodes CASRAGGNNEQFF.

The CDR3 coding sequence is TGTGCCAGCAGTTTAATAGCGGGAGGGCCGACCTACGAGCAGTACTTC. Amino acids: CASSLIAGGPTYEQYF. V gene TRBV27 combines with J gene TRBJ2-7; the match to TRBD2 covers 11 bases. V shed 2 bases and J 2 bases; nucleotides not matched to a gene: 5. CDR3 size: 16 residues. Germline lookup yields CDR1 MNHEY and CDR2 SMNVEV (reference sequence).

This clone has just one count. This sequence joins TRBV2 and TRBJ2-1; D may be TRBD2 (5 bases). CDR3 size: 16 residues. Trimming took 7 bases from V and 7 from J, leaving 23 bases between them. Germline assignment: CDR1 SNHLY and CDR2 FYNNEI. CDR3 nucleotide sequence: TGTGCCAGCAACGGGGTGGGCCCCGAGGCGCTAAATGAGCAGTTCTTC. Translating it yields CASNGVGPEALNEQFF.

Comments on this clone: The sample contains more than one DNA sequence encoding this CDR3. The rearrangement links TRBV29-1 to TRBJ1-2; no clear D gene. In germline, CDR1 is SQVTM, CDR2 ANQGSEA. V gave up 5 bases and J gave up 4 bases, with 5 bases separating them. This CDR3 is built from 10 residues. This chain's CDR3 is CSVSGYGYTF. The CDR3 DNA reads as TGCAGCGTTTCTGGCTATGGCTACACCTTC. Complete variable domain (other parts from reference TRBV29-1 and TRBJ1-2): SAVISQKPSRDICQRGTSLTIQCQVDSQVTMMFWYRQQPGQSLTLIATANQGSEATYESGFVIDKFPISRPNLTFSTLTVSNMSPEDSSIYLCSVSGYGYTFGSGTRLTVV.

The gene calls are TRBV29-1 and TRBJ2-1, with 9 nucleotides matching TRBD2. The V gene's germline CDR1 is SQVTM and CDR2 ANQGSEA. The CDR3 has 15 residues. J lost 0 bases, V lost 4 bases, and 4 bases had no gene match. CDR3 nucleotides: TGCAGCGTTGTGTCGCGGGGGGGCTCCTACAATGAGCAGTTCTTC. Translation: CSVVSRGGSYNEQFF.

The genes are TRBV9 and TRBJ2-3, with D maybe TRBD1 (6 bases). Germline V lookup: CDR1 SGDLS, CDR2 YYNGEE. V was clipped by 7 bases and J by 1 base, with 10 bases between them. The CDR3 spans 13 residues. CDR3 sequence: CASGRGGTDTQYF. In DNA, the CDR3 is TGTGCCAGCGGCAGGGGTGGCACAGATACGCAGTATTTT.

The chain joins TRBV4-3 to TRBJ2-2; D call uncertain. Between the trimmed V and J ends, which lost 4 bases and 5 bases, there was a span of 8 bases. The V gene's germline CDR1 is LGHNA and CDR2 YSLEER. This CDR3 is built from 13 residues. The CDR3 bases are TGCGCCAGCAGCCCGGACCCTACCGGGGAGCTGTTTTTT. It translates to CASSPDPTGELFF.

This clone was detected only once. The gene calls are TRBV5-6 and TRBJ2-5; TRBD1 is a possible D gene (6 bases). V shed 4 bases and J shed 4 bases, with 11 bases lying between them. Germline-derived CDR1 and CDR2 are SGHDT and YYEEEE. The CDR3 sequence is 13 residues long. The CDR3, as DNA: TGTGCCAGCAGCGACACAGGGTTAGAGACCCAGTACTTC. As protein: CASSDTGLETQYF.

The chain carries TRBV5-4 and TRBJ1-3, with D hard to call. This CDR3 is 15 amino acids long. V dropped 2 bases and J dropped 0 bases, with 9 bases sitting between them. Germline CDR1 reads SGHNT; CDR2 reads YYREEE (reference sequence). Written as DNA, the CDR3 is TGTGCCAGCAGCTTCGGATCCTCCTCTGGAAACACCATATATTTT. Protein product: CASSFGSSSGNTIYF.

With regard to this clone: Other DNA sequences in the same sample also yield this CDR3. V is TRBV7-9 and J is TRBJ2-5; the D is unclear. CDR3 length equals 14 residues. Trimming pared 1 base from V and 5 bases from J, leaving 11 bases between. Germline V lookup: CDR1 SEHNR, CDR2 FQNEAQ (reference sequence). The CDR3 DNA follows: TGTGCCAGCAGCTTAGAGGCAGCGCAGGAGACCCAGTACTTC. It specifies CASSLEAAQETQYF.

This rearrangement joins TRBV28 to TRBJ2-7; 10 positions match TRBD1. In germline, CDR1 is MDHEN, CDR2 SYDVKM. The V and J ends lost 4 bases and 0 bases, in that order; junction bases with no gene match: 9. The CDR3 is made up of 17 amino acids. The CDR3 DNA reads as TGTGCCAGCAGTTCCTCCGGGACAGGGGTTCGCTCCTACGAGCAGTACTTC. This encodes CASSSSGTGVRSYEQYF.

This chain links TRBV19 with TRBJ2-1; TRBD1 is a possible D gene (5 bases). The ends were cut back, 6 bases at V and 0 bases at J, with 9 bases in the middle. Germline V gene sequence: CDR1 LNHDA, CDR2 SQIVND (reference sequence). This CDR3 has 14 amino acids. Here the CDR3 DNA reads TGTGCCAGTAGCCAAGGGGCCTCCTACAATGAGCAGTTCTTC. Translated, it gives CASSQGASYNEQFF.

In the case of this clone: This sample also contains other DNA sequences that code for the same CDR3. The CDR3 sequence is CASSLDGSYNEQFF. CDR3 coding DNA: TGTGCCAGCAGCTTAGATGGGAGCTACAATGAGCAGTTCTTC. The chain links TRBV11-2 to TRBJ2-1; D perhaps matches TRBD2 (5 bases). This CDR3 is 14 amino acids long. The V and J ends lost 0 bases and 3 bases respectively, with 6 bases between them. CDR1 is SGHAT, CDR2 FQNNGV, per germline.

V and J are TRBV7-4 and TRBJ1-5; TRBD1 is a possible D gene (5 bases). Trimming left V 3 bases short and J 7 bases short, with 10 bases between. CDR3 length: 13 residues. Germline assignment: CDR1 SGHVT and CDR2 SQSDAQ. The CDR3: CASSFRGWQPQHF. CDR3 sequence (DNA): TGTGCCAGCAGCTTTCGGGGCTGGCAGCCCCAGCATTTT.

V is TRBV7-9 and J is TRBJ2-1, with TRBD2 identical over 14 bases. Germline loops: CDR1 SEHNR, CDR2 FQNEAQ (reference sequence). CDR3 length: 16 residues. Unmatched junction bases numbered 9, after V lost 5 bases and J lost 9 bases. CDR3 in DNA: TGTGCCAGCAGCCCCCCGGGACTAGCGGGAGTTAGTGAGCAGTTCTTC. Its protein is CASSPPGLAGVSEQFF.

The chain is built from TRBV2 and TRBJ2-5; 8 nucleotides line up with TRBD2. The CDR3 runs to 15 residues. CDR1 and CDR2 from the germline V gene are SNHLY and FYNNEI. V dropped 5 bases and J dropped 9; count of bases not matched to a gene: 14. The CDR3 DNA reads as TGTGCCAGCAGTTTTTCTGCCCTAGCGGGCTTCCCCCAGTACTTC. Protein product: CASSFSALAGFPQYF. The entire variable domain, with the rest obtained from reference TRBV2 and TRBJ2-5, is as follows: EPEVTQTPSHQVTQMGQEVILRCVPISNHLYFYWYRQILGQKVEFLVSFYNNEISEKSEIFDDQFSVERPDGSNFTLKIRSTKLEDSAMYFCASSFSALAGFPQYFGPGTRLLVL.